This entry describes one T cell receptor beta chain. Its antigen is still unknown. CDR1 and CDR2 (germline): SEHNR, FQNEAQ (reference sequence). This CDR3 is 15 amino acids long. The junction had 11 bases not matched to a gene; V was cut back by 4 bases and J by 7 bases. Produced via immunoSEQ multiplex PCR; TCRdb's table is partial and in-frame only. Found here are 27,000 or so clones, more than 75% of them singletons; the top ten hold approximately 4%. The data are from a study of T cells in localized non-small cell lung cancer. Whole-study results and caveats: Uninvolved adjacent lung had more T cell clonality than any other tissue, topping tumor. Paired adjacent lung recovered a median roughly 54 of the top 100 tumor clones.

This chain uses TRBV7-9 with TRBJ1-2; 8 positions agree with TRBD1. The TCR originated in a woman between 35 and 70 years old with stage I lung adenocarcinoma. The material sequenced was peripheral blood, taken before any cancer treatment. The CDR3 region is CASSSNLPGGGGYTF. The CDR3 nucleotides read TGTGCCAGCAGCTCCAATCTCCCAGGGGGCGGTGGCTACACCTTC.